This paragraph covers one T cell receptor (beta chain) sequence. Its target is unknown. These data come from a study of identical twins. Study-level findings and limits: In cord blood, abundant beta clonotypes had fewer insertions; memory showed no trend.

V shed 5 bases and J 4 bases; nucleotides not matched to a gene: 8. Looked up from germline, CDR1 is SNHLY and CDR2 is FYNNEI. This CDR3 region has 16 residues. TCRdb analysed the 5' RACE reads with MiXCR anew, one entry per CDR3 protein. This sample has 450,000 or so distinct CDR3 sequences; about 14% occur once, and the top ten carry around 0.57%. This sample was shared with a second study, whose subject was yellow fever vaccine responses in identical twins.

V gene TRBV2 combines with J gene TRBJ2-2, with 9 bases lining up with TRBD2. Sequencing input: CD4+ T cells sorted from blood. This TCR was recovered from a woman aged 18-29 years in good health. This CDR3 reads CASSRWASGATGELFF. The DNA for the CDR3 is TGTGCCAGCAGTAGGTGGGCTAGCGGGGCCACCGGGGAGCTGTTTTTT.